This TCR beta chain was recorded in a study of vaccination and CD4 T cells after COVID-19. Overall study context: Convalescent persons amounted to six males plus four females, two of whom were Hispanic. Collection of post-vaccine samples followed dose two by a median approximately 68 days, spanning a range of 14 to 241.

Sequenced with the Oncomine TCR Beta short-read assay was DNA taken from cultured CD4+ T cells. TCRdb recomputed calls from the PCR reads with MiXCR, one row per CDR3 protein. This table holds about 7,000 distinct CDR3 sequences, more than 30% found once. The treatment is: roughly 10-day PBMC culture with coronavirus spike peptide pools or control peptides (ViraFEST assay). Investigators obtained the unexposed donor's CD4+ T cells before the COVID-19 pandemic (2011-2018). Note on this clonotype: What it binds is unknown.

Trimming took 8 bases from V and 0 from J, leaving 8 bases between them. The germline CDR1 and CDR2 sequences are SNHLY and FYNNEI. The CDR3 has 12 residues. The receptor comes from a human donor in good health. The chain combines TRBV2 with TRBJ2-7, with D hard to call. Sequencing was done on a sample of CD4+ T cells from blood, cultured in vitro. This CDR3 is CASGRSSYEQYF. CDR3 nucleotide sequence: TGTGCCAGCGGACGCAGCTCCTACGAGCAGTACTTC.